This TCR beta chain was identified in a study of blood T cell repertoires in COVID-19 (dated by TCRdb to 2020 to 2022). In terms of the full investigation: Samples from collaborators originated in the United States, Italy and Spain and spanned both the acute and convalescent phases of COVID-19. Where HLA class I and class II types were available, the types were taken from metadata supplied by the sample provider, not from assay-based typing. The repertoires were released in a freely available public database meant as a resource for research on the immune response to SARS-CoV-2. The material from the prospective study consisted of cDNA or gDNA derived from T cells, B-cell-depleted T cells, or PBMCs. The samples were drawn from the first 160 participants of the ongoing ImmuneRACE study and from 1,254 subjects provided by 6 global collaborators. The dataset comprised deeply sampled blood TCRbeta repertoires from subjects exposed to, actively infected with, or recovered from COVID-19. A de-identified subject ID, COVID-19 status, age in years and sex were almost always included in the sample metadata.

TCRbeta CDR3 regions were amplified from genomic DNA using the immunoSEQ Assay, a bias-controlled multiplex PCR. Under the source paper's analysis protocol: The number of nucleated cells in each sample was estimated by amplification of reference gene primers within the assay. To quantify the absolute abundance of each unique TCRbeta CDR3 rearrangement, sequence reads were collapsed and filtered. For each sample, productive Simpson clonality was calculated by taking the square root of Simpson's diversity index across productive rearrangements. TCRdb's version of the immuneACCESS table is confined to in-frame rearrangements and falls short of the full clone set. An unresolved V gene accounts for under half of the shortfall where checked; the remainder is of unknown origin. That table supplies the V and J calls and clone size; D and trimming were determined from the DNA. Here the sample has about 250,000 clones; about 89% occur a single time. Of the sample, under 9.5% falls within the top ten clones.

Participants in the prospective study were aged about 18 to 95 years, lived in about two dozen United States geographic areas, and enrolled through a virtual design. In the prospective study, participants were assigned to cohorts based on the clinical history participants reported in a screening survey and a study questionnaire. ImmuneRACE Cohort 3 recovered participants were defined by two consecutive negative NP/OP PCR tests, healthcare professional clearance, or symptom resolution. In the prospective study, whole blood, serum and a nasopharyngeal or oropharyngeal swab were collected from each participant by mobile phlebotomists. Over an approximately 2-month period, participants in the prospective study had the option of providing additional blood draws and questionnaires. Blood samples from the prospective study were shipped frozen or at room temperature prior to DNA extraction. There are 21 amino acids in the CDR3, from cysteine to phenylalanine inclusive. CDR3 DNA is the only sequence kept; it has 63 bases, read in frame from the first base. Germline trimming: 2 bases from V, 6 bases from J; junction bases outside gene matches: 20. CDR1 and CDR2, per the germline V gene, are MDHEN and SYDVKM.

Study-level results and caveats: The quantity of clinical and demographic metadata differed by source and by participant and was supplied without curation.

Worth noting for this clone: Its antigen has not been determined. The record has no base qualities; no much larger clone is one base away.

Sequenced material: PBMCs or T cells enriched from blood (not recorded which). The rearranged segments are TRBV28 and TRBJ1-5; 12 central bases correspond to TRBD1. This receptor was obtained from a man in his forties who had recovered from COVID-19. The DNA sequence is TGTGCCAGCAGTTTAATTTATCTCTGGGGCGTCCGGGACAGGGGGCTTCAGCCCCAGCATTTT. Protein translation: CASSLIYLWGVRDRGLQPQHF. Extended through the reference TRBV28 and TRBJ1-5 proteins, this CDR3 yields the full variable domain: DVKVTQSSRYLVKRTGEKVFLECVQDMDHENMFWYRQDPGLGLRLIYFSYDVKMKEKGDIPEGYSVSREKKERFSLILESASTNQTSMYLCASSLIYLWGVRDRGLQPQHFGDGTRLSIL.